This T cell receptor beta chain was sequenced in a study of OX40 agonist ivuxolimab in advanced cancers. This clone appeared once. Its specificity is unknown. Germline V gene lookup returns CDR1 SGHVS and CDR2 FQNEAQ. The length of the CDR3 is 16 residues. Clones were sequenced by immunoSEQ multiplex PCR, and TCRdb holds only the in-frame ones, with some missing. This table has about 73,000 clones, around 80% appearing once. Study conclusions and caveats: Compared with CD4+, CD8+ T cells on average had more expanded clones.

The source material was CD4+ or CD8+ T cells sorted from blood, sampled in a trial of the OX40 agonist ivuxolimab. The chain links TRBV7-8 to TRBJ2-5, with D possibly being TRBD2 (5 bases). The J call may be wrong; the DNA end is better matched by TRBJ2-7. The source of this sequence is an adult with an advanced solid tumor such as melanoma, head and neck, liver or kidney cancer. The CDR3 loop is CASSFSYGVPLSEQYF. CDR3 nucleotides: TGTGCCAGCAGCTTTTCTTACGGGGTCCCTCTTTCCGAGCAGTACTTC.